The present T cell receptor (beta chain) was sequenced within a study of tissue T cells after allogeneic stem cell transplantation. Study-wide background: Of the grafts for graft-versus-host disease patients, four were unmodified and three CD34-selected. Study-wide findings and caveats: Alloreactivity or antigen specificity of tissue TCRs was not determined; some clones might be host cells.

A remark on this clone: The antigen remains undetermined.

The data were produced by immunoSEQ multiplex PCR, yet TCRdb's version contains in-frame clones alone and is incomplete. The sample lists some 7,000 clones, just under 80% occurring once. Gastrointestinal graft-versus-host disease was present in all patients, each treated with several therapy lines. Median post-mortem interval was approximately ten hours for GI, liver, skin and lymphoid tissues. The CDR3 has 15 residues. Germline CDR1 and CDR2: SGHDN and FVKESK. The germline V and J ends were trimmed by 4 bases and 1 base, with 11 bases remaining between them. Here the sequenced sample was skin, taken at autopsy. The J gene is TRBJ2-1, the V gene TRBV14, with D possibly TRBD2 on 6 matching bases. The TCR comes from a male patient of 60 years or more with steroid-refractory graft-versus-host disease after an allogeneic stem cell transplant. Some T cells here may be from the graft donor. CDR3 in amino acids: CASSLFRGSYNEQFF. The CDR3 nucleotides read TGTGCCAGCAGCCTTTTTCGGGGGTCCTACAATGAGCAGTTCTTC.